Many counts were recorded for the clone carrying this TCR beta chain. The source of the sample is a study of molecular identifiers for immune sequencing clone quantification. TCRdb redid the calling of the PCR reads with MiXCR, one entry per CDR3 protein. The repertoire holds over 85,000 distinct CDR3 sequences, with 35% as singletons. This CDR3 comprises 13 residues. From germline, CDR1 is SNHLY and CDR2 FYNNEI. After removal of 7 bases from V and 1 base from J, the junction contained 3 bases not matched to a gene. As CD8+CD4-CCR7+CD45RA+ cells, naive CD8 T cells were sorted. The genes are TRBV2 and TRBJ2-5, with 7 bases matching TRBD2. The sequence was obtained from a human donor in good health. Some libraries in this study had Jurkat cell RNA spiked in. Sequencing input: naive CD8+ T cells from blood, with Jurkat cell RNA spiked in. Subset noted: FACS-sorted CD8+CD4-CCR7+CD45RA+ naive T cells. The chain's CDR3 is CASIWTSQETQYF. The DNA of the CDR3 is TGTGCCAGCATATGGACTAGCCAAGAGACCCAGTACTTC. Together with reference TRBV2 and TRBJ2-5, the CDR3 gives the full variable domain: EPEVTQTPSHQVTQMGQEVILRCVPISNHLYFYWYRQILGQKVEFLVSFYNNEISEKSEIFDDQFSVERPDGSNFTLKIRSTKLEDSAMYFCASIWTSQETQYFGPGTRLLVL.